This entry features one TCR beta chain sequence. Its antigen is not known. This sample is drawn from a study of hypomethylating agent response in myelodysplastic syndrome. Study-level background: Hypomethylating treatment was azacitidine in about 75% of the 11, decitabine in 3 of 11. Patients with myelodysplastic syndrome were several male and 2 female.

The CDR3 runs to 15 residues. Trimming pared 6 bases from V and 0 bases from J, leaving 12 bases between. Germline V CDR1 and CDR2: SNHLY, FYNNEI. Method: immunoSEQ multiplex PCR; TCRdb's copy keeps in-frame clones and lacks some. The repertoire holds 2,000 or so clones, with about 80% as singletons. Study-level results: More novel clonotypes appeared in responders; more contracted clonotypes appeared in non-responders after treatment.

The rearrangement uses TRBV2 and TRBJ1-5; D perhaps matches TRBD1 (6 bases). The receptor was isolated from a human donor with myelodysplastic syndrome. Source: bone marrow, taken before or after starting hypomethylating agent treatment for myelodysplastic syndrome (not recorded which). CDR3 coding DNA: TGTGCCAGCAGCGTGGACAGATATAGCAATCAGCCCCAGCATTTT. Protein sequence: CASSVDRYSNQPQHF. The full variable domain, with the rest looked up from reference TRBV2 and TRBJ1-5, is EPEVTQTPSHQVTQMGQEVILRCVPISNHLYFYWYRQILGQKVEFLVSFYNNEISEKSEIFDDQFSVERPDGSNFTLKIRSTKLEDSAMYFCASSVDRYSNQPQHFGDGTRLSIL.